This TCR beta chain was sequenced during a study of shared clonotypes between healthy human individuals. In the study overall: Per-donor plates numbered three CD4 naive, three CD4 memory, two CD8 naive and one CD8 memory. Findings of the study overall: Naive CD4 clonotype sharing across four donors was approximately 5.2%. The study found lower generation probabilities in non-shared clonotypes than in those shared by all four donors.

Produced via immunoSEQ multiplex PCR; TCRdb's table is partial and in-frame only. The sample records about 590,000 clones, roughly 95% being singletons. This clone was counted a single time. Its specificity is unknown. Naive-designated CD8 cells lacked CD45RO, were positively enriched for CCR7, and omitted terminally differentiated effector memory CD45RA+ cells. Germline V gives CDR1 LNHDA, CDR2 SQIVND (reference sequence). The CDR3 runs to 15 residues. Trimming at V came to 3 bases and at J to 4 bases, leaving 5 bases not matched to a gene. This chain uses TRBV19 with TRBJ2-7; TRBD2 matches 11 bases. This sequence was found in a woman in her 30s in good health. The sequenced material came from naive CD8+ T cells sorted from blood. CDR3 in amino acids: CASSIQTSGNYEQYF. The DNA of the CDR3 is TGTGCCAGTAGTATTCAGACTAGCGGGAATTACGAGCAGTACTTC.